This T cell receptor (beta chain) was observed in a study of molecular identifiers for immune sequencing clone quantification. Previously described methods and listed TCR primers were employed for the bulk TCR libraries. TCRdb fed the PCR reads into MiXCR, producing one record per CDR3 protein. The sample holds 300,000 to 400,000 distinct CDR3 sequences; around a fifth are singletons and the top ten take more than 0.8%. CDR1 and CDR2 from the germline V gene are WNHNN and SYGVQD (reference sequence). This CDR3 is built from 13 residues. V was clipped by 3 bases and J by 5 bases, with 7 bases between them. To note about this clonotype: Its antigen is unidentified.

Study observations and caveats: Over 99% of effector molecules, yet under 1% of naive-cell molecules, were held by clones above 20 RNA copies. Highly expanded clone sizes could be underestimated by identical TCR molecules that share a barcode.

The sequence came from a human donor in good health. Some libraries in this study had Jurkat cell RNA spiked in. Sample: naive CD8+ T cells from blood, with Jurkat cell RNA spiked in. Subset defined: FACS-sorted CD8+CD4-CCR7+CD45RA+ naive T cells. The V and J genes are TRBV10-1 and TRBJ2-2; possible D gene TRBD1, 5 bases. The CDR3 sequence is CASSDPGTGELFF. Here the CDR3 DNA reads TGCGCCAGCAGTGATCCAGGGACCGGGGAGCTGTTTTTT.